The entry below gives a single T cell receptor (beta chain) sequence along with its context. The authors ran a second PCR of about 6 to 11 cycles using a sample-barcoded 5' primer and a J-beta primer mix. TCRdb re-called the 5' RACE reads with MiXCR, one entry per CDR3 protein. In the table there are around 1.7 million distinct CDR3 sequences, 28% of which are singletons. This record comes from a study of blood T cells in healthy people across ages. CDR1 is SGHVS, CDR2 FNYEAQ, per germline. The CDR3 consists of 15 residues. The trim removed 5 bases at V and 4 bases at J, leaving 5 bases unmatched. The specimen sequenced was blood. The origin of this receptor is a woman aged 30 to 39 in good health. The J gene is TRBJ2-2, the V gene TRBV7-6, with 9 positions matching TRBD2. The CDR3 nucleotides are TGTGCCAGCAGCCCAGCGGGAGGTGGCACCGGGGAGCTGTTTTTT. It yields the protein CASSPAGGGTGELFF.